A single sample gave rise to the 18 T cell receptor beta chains below, sequenced in a study of shared clonotypes between healthy human individuals. Sequencing used immunoSEQ multiplex PCR; TCRdb keeps in-frame clones, though not all of them. The repertoire consists of over 400,000 clones, with about 96% occurring once and the leading ten covering around 0.066%. The specimen was naive CD4+ T cells sorted from blood. Subset indicated: CD45RA+ positively selected. The origin of the receptors is a woman aged 25 to 39 in good health.

The genes are TRBV10-3 and TRBJ2-7, with unresolved D. Looked up from germline, CDR1 is ENHRY and CDR2 is SYGVKD. There are 13 residues in the CDR3. V was shortened by 6 bases and J by 2 bases, with 11 bases between the two germline ends. The CDR3 here is CAIRFSDPYEQYF. Written as DNA, the CDR3 is TGTGCCATCAGGTTCAGTGACCCCTACGAGCAGTACTTC.

The chain employs TRBV7-8 and TRBJ2-3; 7 nucleotides agree with TRBD2. Looked up from germline, CDR1 is SGHVS and CDR2 is FQNEAQ. There are 16 residues in the CDR3. V was clipped by 1 base and J by 1 base; unmatched bases: 5. CDR3 coding DNA: TGTGCCAGCAGCTTAGGATCTAGCGGACGCACAGATACGCAGTATTTT. Amino acid sequence: CASSLGSSGRTDTQYF.

This clone was seen once. The rearrangement uses TRBV5-6 and TRBJ1-1; the D is unclear. V lost 1 base and J lost 2, with 6 bases in between. CDR3 length: 13 amino acids. Germline CDR1 reads SGHDT; CDR2 reads YYEEEE. DNA for the CDR3: TGTGCCAGCAGCTTGCGGGCTAACACTGAAGCTTTCTTT. The encoded protein is CASSLRANTEAFF.

The CDR3 sequence is CASSFRQAQETQYF. The CDR3 nucleotides are TGTGCCAGCAGTTTTCGGCAGGCCCAAGAGACCCAGTACTTC. The chain recombines TRBV28 with TRBJ2-5, with D unresolved. Trimming stripped 3 bases from V and 1 base from J, with 9 bases between. The CDR3 spans 14 residues. Germline-derived CDR1 and CDR2 are MDHEN and SYDVKM.

The chain links TRBV28 to TRBJ2-3; 7 bases map to TRBD2. CDR1 and CDR2 (germline): MDHEN, SYDVKM. The V and J ends lost 1 base and 10 bases, in that order; junction bases with no gene match: 5. This CDR3 is built from 13 residues. CDR3 sequence (DNA): TGTGCCAGCAGTTTATCCGGACTAGTTCCGCAGTATTTT. This codes for CASSLSGLVPQYF.

J is TRBJ2-7 and V is TRBV6-5; D is perhaps TRBD1 (6 bases). V lost 3 bases to trimming and J lost 5 bases, with 8 bases between them. Germline loops: CDR1 MNHEY, CDR2 SVGAGI. CDR3 length: 12 residues. The CDR3 sequence is CASSYGGHEQYF. DNA for the CDR3: TGTGCCAGCAGTTATGGGGGCCACGAGCAGTACTTC.

The rearrangement joins TRBV7-2 to TRBJ1-2; D gene ambiguous. Between the trimmed V and J ends, which lost 3 bases and 7 bases, there was a span of 9 bases. CDR1 is SGHTA, CDR2 FQGNSA, per germline. The CDR3 runs 12 residues. CDR3 sequence (DNA): TGTGCCAGCAGCTTGGGCACCGGTGGCTACACCTTC. Translated, it gives CASSLGTGGYTF. Drawing the rest from reference TRBV7-2 and TRBJ1-2, the complete variable domain is GAGVSQSPSNKVTEKGKDVELRCDPISGHTALYWYRQSLGQGLEFLIYFQGNSAPDKSGLPSDRFSAERTGGSVSTLTIQRTQQEDSAVYLCASSLGTGGYTFGSGTRLTVV.

The chain carries TRBV5-1 and TRBJ2-5; tentative D call: TRBD2 (5 bases). The germline V gene has CDR1 SGHRS and CDR2 YFSETQ. V was cut by 7 bases and J by 2 bases, with 18 bases left in between. The CDR3 runs 15 residues. The CDR3 nucleotides read TGCGCCAGCCGGTGGGCCGGGGTTATTCAAGAGACCCAGTACTTC. It translates to CASRWAGVIQETQYF.

The chain employs TRBV4-1 and TRBJ2-5; 10 bases are a match to TRBD2. V trimming: 1 base; J trimming: 4 bases; junction bases outside the gene matches: 9. Germline lookup yields CDR1 MGHRA and CDR2 YSYEKL. The CDR3 runs to 17 residues. For the CDR3, the DNA is TGCGCCAGCAGCCAAGTAGGGCTAGCGGGAGCTGGAGAGACCCAGTACTTC. Translated, it gives CASSQVGLAGAGETQYF.

CDR3 nucleotide sequence: TGTGCCAGCGCCCTCGCGGCCCTGTACAATGAGCAGTTCTTC. Translating it yields CASALAALYNEQFF. The chain has TRBV6-5 and TRBJ2-1, with D unresolved. The germline V and J ends were trimmed by 8 bases and 4 bases, with 15 bases remaining between them. CDR1 and CDR2 from the germline V gene are MNHEY and SVGAGI. The CDR3 length is 14 residues.

Concerning this clone: The same CDR3 is also encoded by other DNA sequences in this sample. The chain employs TRBV6-6 and TRBJ2-3; D gene uncertain. This CDR3 has 12 amino acids. V dropped 2 bases and J dropped 4 bases, with 4 bases sitting between them. Germline V gene data show CDR1 as MNHNY and CDR2 as SVGAGI (reference sequence). CDR3 residues: CASSYRADTQYF. CDR3 nucleotide sequence: TGTGCCAGCAGTTACCGAGCAGATACGCAGTATTTT.

This clone appeared a single time. The rearrangement joins TRBV5-3 to TRBJ2-7; 8 positions agree with TRBD2. TRBV5-3 falls under the ORF class, with uncertain function. The ends lost 0 bases at V and 4 bases at J; junction bases unmatched: 15. This CDR3 contains 18 residues. The CDR3 protein is CARSLVIFSGDKKYEQYF. CDR3 nucleotide sequence: TGTGCCAGAAGCTTGGTAATCTTTAGCGGGGATAAGAAATACGAGCAGTACTTC.

The chain links TRBV28 to TRBJ1-5; no definite D call. This CDR3 spans 14 amino acids. V gave up 2 bases and J gave up 7 bases, with 12 bases separating them. Germline CDR1 reads MDHEN; CDR2 reads SYDVKM. The CDR3 is CASSLPRGYQPQHF. DNA for the CDR3: TGTGCCAGCAGTTTACCCCGGGGTTACCAGCCCCAGCATTTT.

The chain uses TRBV5-8 and TRBJ2-5; the D gene is possibly TRBD2 (6 bases). Trimming removed 5 bases at V and 2 bases at J, with 16 bases between. The CDR3 sequence is 15 residues long. Germline V gene lookup returns CDR1 SGHTS and CDR2 YDEGEE. The CDR3: CASRTTSAGQETQYF. The CDR3 coding sequence is TGTGCCAGCAGGACAACTAGTGCGGGGCAAGAGACCCAGTACTTC.

This clone was detected only a few times. In the same sample, other DNA sequences code for this CDR3. The J gene is TRBJ1-1, the V gene TRBV28, with D uncertain. The CDR3 spans 13 residues. The germline CDR1 and CDR2 sequences are MDHEN and SYDVKM. The V gene lost 3 bases and the J gene lost 1 base, with 6 bases spanning the gap. The CDR3 loop reads CASSFGGNTEAFF. In DNA, the CDR3 is TGTGCCAGCAGTTTCGGAGGGAACACTGAAGCTTTCTTT.

The rearrangement uses TRBV21-1 and TRBJ2-7; the D call TRBD2 from the table was never checked on the DNA. TRBV21-1 is deemed a pseudogene. The length of the CDR3 is 19 residues. Here the CDR3 reads CASSNRGRTSGICSYEQYF. Here the CDR3 DNA reads TGTGCCAGCAGCAACAGAGGGAGGACTAGCGGAATATGTTCCTACGAGCAGTACTTC.

This chain links TRBV19 with TRBJ2-3; 8 bases align to TRBD1. V lost 8 bases to trimming and J lost 5 bases; unmatched junction nucleotides: 6. The CDR3 consists of 13 residues. Germline CDR1 LNHDA, CDR2 SQIVND (reference sequence). The CDR3 protein is CASGDRRGDTQYF. CDR3 coding DNA: TGTGCCAGTGGGGACAGGCGCGGAGATACGCAGTATTTT.

This sequence joins TRBV28 and TRBJ1-2; D not certain. V lost 5 bases and J 5 bases, leaving 12 bases between the germline ends. The CDR3 is 13 residues long. Germline CDR1 is MDHEN and CDR2 is SYDVKM. The CDR3 spells CASSGPQSYGYTF. Written as DNA, the CDR3 is TGTGCCAGCAGTGGTCCCCAGAGTTATGGCTACACCTTC.